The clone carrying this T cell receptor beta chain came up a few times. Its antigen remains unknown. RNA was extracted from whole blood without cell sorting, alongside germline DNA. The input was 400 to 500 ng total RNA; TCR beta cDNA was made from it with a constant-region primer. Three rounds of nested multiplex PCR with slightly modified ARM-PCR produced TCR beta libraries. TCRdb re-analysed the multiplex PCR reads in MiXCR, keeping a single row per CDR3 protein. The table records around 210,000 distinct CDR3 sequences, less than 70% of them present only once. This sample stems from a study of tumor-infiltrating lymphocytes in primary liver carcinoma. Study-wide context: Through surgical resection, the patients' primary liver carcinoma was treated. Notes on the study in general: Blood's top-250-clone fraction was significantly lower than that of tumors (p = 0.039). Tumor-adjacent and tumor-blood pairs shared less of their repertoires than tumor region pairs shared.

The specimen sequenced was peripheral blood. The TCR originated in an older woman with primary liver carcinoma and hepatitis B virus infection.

This chain's CDR3 is CASSLLTDTQYF. In DNA, the CDR3 is TGTGCCAGCAGCTTACTCACAGATACGCAGTATTTT. The V call is TRBV7-9, the J call TRBJ2-3; D gene ambiguous. The CDR3 covers 12 residues. Germline V gene data show CDR1 as SEHNR and CDR2 as FQNEAQ (reference sequence). V was clipped by 2 bases and J by 2 bases, with 2 bases between them.